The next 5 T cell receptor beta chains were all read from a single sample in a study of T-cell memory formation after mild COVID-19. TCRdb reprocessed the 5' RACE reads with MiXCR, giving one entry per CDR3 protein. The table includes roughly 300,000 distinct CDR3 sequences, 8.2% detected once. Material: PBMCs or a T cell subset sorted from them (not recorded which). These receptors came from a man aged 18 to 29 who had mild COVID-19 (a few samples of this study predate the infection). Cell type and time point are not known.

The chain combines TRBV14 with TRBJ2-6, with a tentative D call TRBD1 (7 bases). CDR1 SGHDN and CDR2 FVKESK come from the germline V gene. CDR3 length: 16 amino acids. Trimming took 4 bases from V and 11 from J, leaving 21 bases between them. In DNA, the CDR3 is TGTGCCAGCAGCCCCAAGGTGGGGGGCAGGGGGGACGTCCTGACTTTC. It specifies CASSPKVGGRGDVLTF. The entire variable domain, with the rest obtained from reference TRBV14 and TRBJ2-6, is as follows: EAGVTQFPSHSVIEKGQTVTLRCDPISGHDNLYWYRRVMGKEIKFLLHFVKESKQDESGMPNNRFLAERTGGTYSTLKVQPAELEDSGVYFCASSPKVGGRGDVLTFGAGSRLTVL.

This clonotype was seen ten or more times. CDR3 sequence (DNA): TGCGCCAGCAGCTTGGCTCAGGACACTGAAGCTTTCTTT. This sequence encodes CASSLAQDTEAFF. The chain employs TRBV5-1 and TRBJ1-1; D unclear. This CDR3 is built from 13 residues. Germline-derived CDR1 and CDR2 are SGHRS and YFSETQ. The V end was cut by 0 bases, the J end by 3 bases, with 6 bases between.

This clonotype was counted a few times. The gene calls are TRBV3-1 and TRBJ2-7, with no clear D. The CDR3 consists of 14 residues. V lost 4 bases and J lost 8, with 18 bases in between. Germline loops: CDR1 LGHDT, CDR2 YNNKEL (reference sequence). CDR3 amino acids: CASSPRSTVVQQYF. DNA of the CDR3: TGTGCCAGCAGCCCGCGGAGTACGGTCGTGCAGCAGTACTTC.

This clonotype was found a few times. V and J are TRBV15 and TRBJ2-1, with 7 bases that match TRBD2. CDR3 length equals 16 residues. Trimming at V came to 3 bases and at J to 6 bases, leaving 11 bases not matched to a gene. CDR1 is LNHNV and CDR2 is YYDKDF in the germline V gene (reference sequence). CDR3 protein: CATSRMVGGGPNEQFF. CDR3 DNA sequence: TGTGCCACCAGCAGGATGGTTGGCGGGGGACCCAATGAGCAGTTCTTC.

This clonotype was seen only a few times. The CDR3 coding sequence is TGTGCCAGCAGCTTAGCTTTTTCATCCGATACGCAGTATTTT. This encodes CASSLAFSSDTQYF. The genes are TRBV11-3 and TRBJ2-3; D is undetermined. This CDR3 is built from 14 residues. Germline V gene lookup returns CDR1 SGHNT and CDR2 YENEEA. Trimming pared 1 base from V and 6 bases from J, leaving 11 bases between.